One sample yielded the 18 T cell receptor beta chains listed below, sequenced in a study of blood T cells in healthy people across ages. Together with a sample-barcoded 5' primer, a J-beta primer mix was included in a second PCR lasting roughly 6 to 12 cycles. TCRdb recomputed calls from the 5' RACE reads with MiXCR, one row per CDR3 protein. The table includes roughly 1,800,000 distinct CDR3 sequences, just under 50% detected once. Material: blood. The receptors stem from a woman between 35 and 50 years old in good health.

DNA of the CDR3: TGTGCCAGCAATCCTATAACCAAAAACATTCAGTACTTC. As protein: CASNPITKNIQYF. V and J are TRBV6-2 or TRBV6-3 and TRBJ2-4; D remains ambiguous. Trimming pared 7 bases from V and 2 bases from J, leaving 9 bases between. Per germline, CDR1 MNHEY and CDR2 SVGEGT. The CDR3 spans 13 residues.

The V call is TRBV6-5, the J call TRBJ1-6, with 7 bases matching TRBD1. The CDR3 totals 14 residues. With 7 bases clipped from V and 7 bases from J, the junction kept 7 bases outside the gene matches. Germline V lookup: CDR1 MNHEY, CDR2 SVGAGI. In DNA form, the CDR3 reads TGTGCCAGCACCACCGGGACAGTGAATTCACCCCTCCACTTT. It yields the protein CASTTGTVNSPLHF.

There are a few counts of this clonotype. The chain joins TRBV20-1 to TRBJ2-3; D gene ambiguous. Germline V CDR1 and CDR2: DFQATT, SNEGSKA (reference sequence). The CDR3 extends over 15 amino acids. Trimming removed 0 bases at V and 1 base at J, with 11 bases between. Here the CDR3 reads CSARDPKTGTDTQYF. As DNA, the CDR3 is TGCAGTGCTAGAGATCCCAAGACGGGCACAGATACGCAGTATTTT.

The V and J genes are TRBV20-1 and TRBJ2-6, with 10 bases fitting TRBD2. CDR1 and CDR2 from the germline V gene are DFQATT and SNEGSKA (reference sequence). The CDR3 runs 18 residues. Trimming cost V 3 bases and J 0 bases; bases outside gene matches: 8. The CDR3 region is CSASSGGLAASGANVLTF. In DNA, the CDR3 is TGCAGTGCTAGCTCGGGTGGACTAGCGGCCTCTGGGGCCAACGTCCTGACTTTC.

Only a few counts were recorded for this clonotype. The gene calls are TRBV29-1 and TRBJ1-2; D is uncertain. The CDR3 consists of 12 residues. The germline gives CDR1 SQVTM, CDR2 ANQGSEA. V gave up 2 bases and J gave up 6 bases, with 10 bases separating them. The CDR3 spells CSVEPSPHGYTF. CDR3 DNA sequence: TGCAGCGTTGAACCCTCCCCGCATGGCTACACCTTC.

The gene calls are TRBV27 and TRBJ2-3; 7 bases line up with TRBD2. V shed 6 bases, J shed 0 bases, and the junction held 15 bases outside the gene matches. Germline CDR1 MNHEY, CDR2 SMNVEV (reference sequence). The CDR3 length is 18 residues. This CDR3 reads CASSLVGAGEESTDTQYF. For the CDR3, the DNA is TGTGCCAGCAGCCTAGTGGGCGCGGGGGAGGAAAGCACAGATACGCAGTATTTT.

V gene TRBV28 combines with J gene TRBJ1-2; weak D call: TRBD1 (5 bases). The V gene lost 7 bases and the J gene lost 4 bases, with 22 bases spanning the gap. CDR3 length: 16 amino acids. CDR1 and CDR2 (germline): MDHEN, SYDVKM. This chain's CDR3 is CASTAVGASGGYGYTF. CDR3 nucleotide sequence: TGTGCCAGCACGGCCGTTGGGGCATCCGGAGGCTATGGCTACACCTTC.

The chain uses TRBV7-3 and TRBJ2-1; 10 positions match TRBD2. This CDR3 has 15 residues. Germline CDR1 reads SGHTA; CDR2 reads FQGTGA. After removal of 2 bases from V and 12 bases from J, the junction contained 10 bases not matched to a gene. CDR3 coding DNA: TGTGCCAGCAGCTTACTGGGACTAGCGACCGATGGGCAGTTCTTC. Amino acid sequence: CASSLLGLATDGQFF.

The J gene is TRBJ1-2, the V gene TRBV29-1; D remains unclear. There are 12 residues in the CDR3. Trimming stripped 5 bases from V and 7 bases from J, with 14 bases between. Germline V lookup: CDR1 SQVTM, CDR2 ANQGSEA. The CDR3 reads CSVNRRGTGYTF. The DNA for the CDR3 is TGCAGCGTTAATCGTCGCGGAACTGGCTACACCTTC.

The chain employs TRBV7-6 and TRBJ2-1, with D possibly TRBD2 on 5 matching bases. In germline, CDR1 is SGHVS, CDR2 FNYEAQ. V lost 2 bases, J lost 6 bases, and 26 bases lay in between. CDR3 size: 19 residues. CDR3 sequence reads: CASSLFSANKLRVGNEQFF. Here the CDR3 DNA reads TGTGCCAGCAGCTTATTTAGTGCTAACAAATTGAGGGTCGGCAATGAGCAGTTCTTC.

In nucleotides, the CDR3 is TGTGCCAGCAGCAGCACAGGGGGAAGAACCTACAATGAGCAGTTCTTC. Translating gives CASSSTGGRTYNEQFF. This rearrangement joins TRBV7-9 to TRBJ2-1; 8 bases map to TRBD1. Unmatched junction bases numbered 8, after V lost 5 bases and J lost 2 bases. Germline CDR1 reads SEHNR; CDR2 reads FQNEAQ (reference sequence). This CDR3 contains 16 residues.

This clonotype has a handful of counts. The chain links TRBV7-6 to TRBJ1-6; D is undetermined. This CDR3 is built from 14 residues. Germline values: CDR1 SGHVS, CDR2 FNYEAQ. V lost 1 base, J lost 6 bases, and 7 bases lay in between. This chain's CDR3 is CASSLGPINSPLHF. The DNA of the CDR3 is TGTGCCAGCAGCTTAGGACCCATTAATTCACCCCTCCACTTT.

Written as DNA, the CDR3 is TGTGCCAGCAGAGATGGGACAGGGGGCCGAGAGACCCAGTACTTC. It codes for CASRDGTGGRETQYF. The rearrangement uses TRBV7-2 and TRBJ2-5; 12 bases agree with TRBD1. The ends lost 6 bases at V and 4 bases at J; junction bases unmatched: 6. Germline CDR1 and CDR2: SGHTA and FQGNSA. The CDR3 loop spans 15 amino acids.

This chain links TRBV7-8 with TRBJ2-1; 15 bases are shared with TRBD2. With V trimmed by 8 bases and J by 4 bases, 12 bases remained unmatched. Germline lookup yields CDR1 SGHVS and CDR2 FQNEAQ. This CDR3 spans 18 amino acids. This CDR3 reads CASSTAGLAGGQYNEQFF. The CDR3 DNA follows: TGTGCCAGCTCTACCGCGGGACTAGCGGGGGGCCAGTACAATGAGCAGTTCTTC.

CDR3 amino acids: CSAFRDRTYEQYF. DNA of the CDR3: TGCAGTGCTTTCCGGGACAGGACTTACGAGCAGTACTTC. The rearrangement links TRBV20-1 to TRBJ2-7; 8 nucleotides align to TRBD1. The CDR3 totals 13 residues. V was pared by 5 bases and J by 4 bases, with 7 bases of the junction left unmatched. Germline V lookup: CDR1 DFQATT, CDR2 SNEGSKA (reference sequence).

This chain links TRBV29-1 with TRBJ1-5; 9 bases map to TRBD1. This CDR3 is 14 amino acids long. The V gene end was trimmed by 6 bases and the J gene end by 4 bases; junction bases not matched to a gene: 7. From germline, CDR1 is SQVTM and CDR2 ANQGSEA. CDR3 amino acids: CSVLDRGSNQPQHF. The CDR3 nucleotides are TGCAGCGTCCTCGACAGGGGGAGTAATCAGCCCCAGCATTTT.

This clonotype was recorded only once. The chain employs TRBV7-8 and TRBJ1-5, with TRBD1 matching 12 bases. Germline V gives CDR1 SGHVS, CDR2 FQNEAQ. V trimming: 4 bases; J trimming: 5 bases; junction bases outside the gene matches: 6. The CDR3 is 16 residues long. The CDR3 loop is CASSSPGQGADQPQHF. Written as DNA, the CDR3 is TGTGCCAGCAGCTCCCCGGGACAGGGGGCGGATCAGCCCCAGCATTTT.

The J gene is TRBJ1-2, the V gene TRBV20-1; possibly TRBD1 for D (5 bases). V gave up 5 bases and J gave up 4 bases, with 20 bases separating them. Germline V gives CDR1 DFQATT, CDR2 SNEGSKA (reference sequence). This CDR3 is 15 amino acids long. DNA of the CDR3: TGCAGTGCTTCAAAACAATCGGGGGGTTCCTATGGCTACACCTTC. Its protein is CSASKQSGGSYGYTF.